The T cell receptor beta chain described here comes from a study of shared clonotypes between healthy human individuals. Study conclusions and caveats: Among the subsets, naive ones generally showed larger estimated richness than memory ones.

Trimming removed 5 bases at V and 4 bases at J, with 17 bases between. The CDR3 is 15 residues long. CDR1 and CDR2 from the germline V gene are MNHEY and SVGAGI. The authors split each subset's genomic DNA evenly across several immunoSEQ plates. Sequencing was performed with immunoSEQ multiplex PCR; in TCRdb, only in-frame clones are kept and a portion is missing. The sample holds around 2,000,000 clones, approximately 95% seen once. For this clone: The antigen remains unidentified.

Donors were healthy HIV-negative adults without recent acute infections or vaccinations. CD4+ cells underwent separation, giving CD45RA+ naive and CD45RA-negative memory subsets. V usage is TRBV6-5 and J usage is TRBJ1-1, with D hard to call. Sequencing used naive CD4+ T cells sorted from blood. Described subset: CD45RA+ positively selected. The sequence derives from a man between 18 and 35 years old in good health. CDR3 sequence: CASSPFLFSGTEAFF. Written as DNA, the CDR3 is TGTGCCAGCAGTCCATTTTTGTTCAGCGGCACTGAAGCTTTCTTT.